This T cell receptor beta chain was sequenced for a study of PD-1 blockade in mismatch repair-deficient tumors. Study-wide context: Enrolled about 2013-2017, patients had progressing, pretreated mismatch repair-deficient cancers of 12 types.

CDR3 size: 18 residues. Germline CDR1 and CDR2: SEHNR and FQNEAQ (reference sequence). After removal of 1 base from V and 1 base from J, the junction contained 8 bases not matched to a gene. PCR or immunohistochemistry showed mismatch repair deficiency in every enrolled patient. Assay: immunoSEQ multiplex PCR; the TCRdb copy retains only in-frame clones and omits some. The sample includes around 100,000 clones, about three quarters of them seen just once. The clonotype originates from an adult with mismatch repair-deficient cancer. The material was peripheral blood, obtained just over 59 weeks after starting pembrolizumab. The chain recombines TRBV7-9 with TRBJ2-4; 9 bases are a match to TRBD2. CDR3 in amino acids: CASSLEKTSGEAKNIQYF. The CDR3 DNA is TGTGCCAGCAGCTTAGAAAAGACTAGCGGTGAGGCCAAAAACATTCAGTACTTC.